The entry below gives a single TCR beta chain sequence along with its context. The antigen remains unidentified. The data were taken from a study of cytomegalovirus exposure and HLA in healthy donors. Overall study context: The 500 to 750 first-cohort repertoires and the 130 or so validation repertoires shared the same platform, a later analysis reported.

Study outcomes and limitations: Cytomegalovirus status was reportedly diagnosed by the classifier with high specificity and sensitivity. That first-cohort TCR clusters tended to co-occur in the roughly 130 validation repertoires was found in a later analysis. The study recorded 150 to 200 TCR beta chains that were cytomegalovirus-associated.

Some clones are missing from TCRdb's copy, which holds only in-frame ones; the method was immunoSEQ multiplex PCR. The sample records approximately 88,000 clones, 90% to 97% being singletons. The specimen sequenced was PBMCs. This sequence was found in a woman aged 18-29 years in good health and CMV-seronegative.

The CDR3, as DNA: TGTGCCAGTAGTTTCGGACTAGCGGGAGATCGCGAGACCCAGTACTTC. Its translation is CASSFGLAGDRETQYF. This sequence joins TRBV19 and TRBJ2-5; TRBD2 aligns across 13 bases. The CDR3 runs 16 residues. Germline CDR1 LNHDA, CDR2 SQIVND (reference sequence). The V segment lost 5 bases and the J segment 5 bases; nucleotides outside the gene matches: 8.